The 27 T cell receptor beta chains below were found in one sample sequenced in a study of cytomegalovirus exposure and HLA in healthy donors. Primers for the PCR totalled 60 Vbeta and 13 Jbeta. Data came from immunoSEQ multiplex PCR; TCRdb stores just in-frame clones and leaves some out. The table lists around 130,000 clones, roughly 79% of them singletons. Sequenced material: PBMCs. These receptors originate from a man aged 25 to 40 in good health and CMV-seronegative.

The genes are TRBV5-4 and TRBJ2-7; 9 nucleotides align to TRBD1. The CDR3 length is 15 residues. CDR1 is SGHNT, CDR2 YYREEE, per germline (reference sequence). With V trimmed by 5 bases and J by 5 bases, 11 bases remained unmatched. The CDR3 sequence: CASSLTGTGNDEQYF. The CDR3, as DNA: TGTGCCAGCAGTTTAACCGGGACAGGGAACGACGAGCAGTACTTC.

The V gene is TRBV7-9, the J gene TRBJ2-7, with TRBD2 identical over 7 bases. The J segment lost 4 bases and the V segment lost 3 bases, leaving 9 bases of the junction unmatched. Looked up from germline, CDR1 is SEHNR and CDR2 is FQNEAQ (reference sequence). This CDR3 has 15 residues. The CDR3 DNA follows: TGTGCCAGCAGCTTGGGGGGGTTCGGGTCATACGAGCAGTACTTC. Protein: CASSLGGFGSYEQYF.

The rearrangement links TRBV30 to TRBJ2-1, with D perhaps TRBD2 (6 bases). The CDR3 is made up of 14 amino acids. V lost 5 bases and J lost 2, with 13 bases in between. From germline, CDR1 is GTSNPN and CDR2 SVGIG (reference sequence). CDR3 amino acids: CAWRGIRTYNEQFF. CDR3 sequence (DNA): TGTGCCTGGCGGGGGATCAGAACCTACAATGAGCAGTTCTTC.

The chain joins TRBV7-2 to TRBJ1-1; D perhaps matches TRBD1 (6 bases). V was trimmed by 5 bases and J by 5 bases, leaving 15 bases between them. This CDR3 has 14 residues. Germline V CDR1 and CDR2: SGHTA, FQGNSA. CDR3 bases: TGTGCCAGCAGCCTTTGGACAGAAGGGACTGAAGCTTTCTTT. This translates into CASSLWTEGTEAFF.

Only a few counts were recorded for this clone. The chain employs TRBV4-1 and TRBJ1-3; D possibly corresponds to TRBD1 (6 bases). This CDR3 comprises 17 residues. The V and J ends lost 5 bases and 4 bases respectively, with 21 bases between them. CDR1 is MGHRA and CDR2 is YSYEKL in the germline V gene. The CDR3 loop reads CASSRGGLVSRGNTIYF. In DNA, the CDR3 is TGCGCCAGCAGCAGGGGGGGATTGGTGAGCCGGGGAAACACCATATATTTT.

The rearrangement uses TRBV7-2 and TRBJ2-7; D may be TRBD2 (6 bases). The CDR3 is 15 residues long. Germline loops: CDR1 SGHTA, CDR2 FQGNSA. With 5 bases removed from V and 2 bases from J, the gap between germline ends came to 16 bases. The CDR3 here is CASSEETRLPYEQYF. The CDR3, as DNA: TGTGCCAGCAGCGAAGAGACTAGACTCCCCTACGAGCAGTACTTC.

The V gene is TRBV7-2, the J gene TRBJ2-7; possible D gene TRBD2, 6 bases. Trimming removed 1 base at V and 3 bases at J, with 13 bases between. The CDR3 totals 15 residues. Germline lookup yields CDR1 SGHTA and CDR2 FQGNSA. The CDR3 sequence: CASSLGGRTLYEQYF. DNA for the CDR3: TGTGCCAGCAGCTTAGGAGGGAGGACTCTCTACGAGCAGTACTTC.

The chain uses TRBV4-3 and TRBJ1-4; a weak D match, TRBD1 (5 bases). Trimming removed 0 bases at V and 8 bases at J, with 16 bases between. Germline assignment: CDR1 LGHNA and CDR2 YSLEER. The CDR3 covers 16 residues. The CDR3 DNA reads TGCGCCAGCAGCCAAGAGGGCGGGGGAATGGCGGAAAAACTGTTTTTT. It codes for CASSQEGGGMAEKLFF.

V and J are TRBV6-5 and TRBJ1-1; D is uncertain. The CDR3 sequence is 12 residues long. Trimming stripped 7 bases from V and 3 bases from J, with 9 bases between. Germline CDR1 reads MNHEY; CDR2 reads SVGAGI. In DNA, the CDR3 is TGTGCCAGCACCCGAGGAGACACTGAAGCTTTCTTT. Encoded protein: CASTRGDTEAFF.

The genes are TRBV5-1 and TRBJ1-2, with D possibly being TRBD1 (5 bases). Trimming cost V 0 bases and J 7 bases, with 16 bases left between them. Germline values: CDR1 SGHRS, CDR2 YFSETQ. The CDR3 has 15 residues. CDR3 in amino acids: CASSLDSNGHFGYTF. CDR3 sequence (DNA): TGCGCCAGCAGCTTGGACTCTAACGGACACTTTGGCTACACCTTC.

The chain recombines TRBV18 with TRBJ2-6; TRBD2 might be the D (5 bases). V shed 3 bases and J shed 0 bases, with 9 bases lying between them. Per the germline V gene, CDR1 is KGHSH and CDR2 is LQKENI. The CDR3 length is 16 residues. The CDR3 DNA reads TGTGCCAGCTCACCTGTGGGGAGCTCTGGGGCCAACGTCCTGACTTTC. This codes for CASSPVGSSGANVLTF. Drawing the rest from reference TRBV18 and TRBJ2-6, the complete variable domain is NAGVMQNPRHLVRRRGQEARLRCSPMKGHSHVYWYRQLPEEGLKFMVYLQKENIIDESGMPKERFSAEFPKEGPSILRIQQVVRGDSAAYFCASSPVGSSGANVLTFGAGSRLTVL.

The chain's CDR3 is CASSLGQTKNIQYF. The CDR3, as DNA: TGTGCCAGCAGCTTAGGACAGACCAAAAACATTCAGTACTTC. The chain recombines TRBV5-4 with TRBJ2-4; maybe TRBD1 (6 bases). CDR3 size: 14 residues. CDR1 SGHNT and CDR2 YYREEE come from the germline V gene (reference sequence). Trimming took off 2 bases at V and 2 bases at J, with 8 bases between the two ends.

The CDR3 nucleotides read TGTGCCAGCAACTTCGACAGGCCAGACACCGGGGAGCTGTTTTTT. Encoded protein: CASNFDRPDTGELFF. The chain couples TRBV27 to TRBJ2-2; weak D call: TRBD1 (6 bases). Germline loops: CDR1 MNHEY, CDR2 SMNVEV (reference sequence). This CDR3 contains 15 residues. The V gene lost 7 bases and the J gene lost 3 bases, with 15 bases spanning the gap.

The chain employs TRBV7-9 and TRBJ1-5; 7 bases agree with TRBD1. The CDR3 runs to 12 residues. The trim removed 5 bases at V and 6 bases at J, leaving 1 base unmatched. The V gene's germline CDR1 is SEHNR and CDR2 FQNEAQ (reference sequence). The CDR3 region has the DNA TGTGCCAGCAGCCGGGACAGTCAGCCCCAGCATTTT. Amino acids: CASSRDSQPQHF.

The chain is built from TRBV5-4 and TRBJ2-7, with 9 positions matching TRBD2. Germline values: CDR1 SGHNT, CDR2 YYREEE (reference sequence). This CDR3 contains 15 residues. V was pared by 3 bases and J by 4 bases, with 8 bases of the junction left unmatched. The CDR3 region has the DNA TGTGCCAGCAGCTGGGAACTTAGCGGGAGTTACGAGCAGTACTTC. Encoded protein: CASSWELSGSYEQYF.

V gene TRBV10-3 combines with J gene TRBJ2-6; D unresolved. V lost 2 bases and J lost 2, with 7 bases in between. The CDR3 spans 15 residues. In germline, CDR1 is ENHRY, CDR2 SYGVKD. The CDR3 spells CAISEESTGANVLTF. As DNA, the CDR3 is TGTGCCATCAGTGAGGAGAGTACTGGGGCCAACGTCCTGACTTTC.

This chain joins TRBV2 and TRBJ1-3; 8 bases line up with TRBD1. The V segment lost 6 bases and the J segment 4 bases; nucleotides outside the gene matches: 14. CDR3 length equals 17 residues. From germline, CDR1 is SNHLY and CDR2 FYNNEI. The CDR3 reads CASRPTGDLFSGNTIYF. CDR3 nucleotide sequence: TGTGCCAGCAGGCCGACAGGGGACCTATTTTCCGGAAACACCATATATTTT. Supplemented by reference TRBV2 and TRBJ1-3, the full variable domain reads EPEVTQTPSHQVTQMGQEVILRCVPISNHLYFYWYRQILGQKVEFLVSFYNNEISEKSEIFDDQFSVERPDGSNFTLKIRSTKLEDSAMYFCASRPTGDLFSGNTIYFGEGSWLTVV.

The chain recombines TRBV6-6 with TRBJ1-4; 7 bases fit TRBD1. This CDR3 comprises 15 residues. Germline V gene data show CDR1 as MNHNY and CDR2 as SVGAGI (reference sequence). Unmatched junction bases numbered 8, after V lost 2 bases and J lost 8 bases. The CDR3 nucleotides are TGTGCCAGCAGTTACGGCCAAGGGGGCGGGGAAAAACTGTTTTTT. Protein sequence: CASSYGQGGGEKLFF.

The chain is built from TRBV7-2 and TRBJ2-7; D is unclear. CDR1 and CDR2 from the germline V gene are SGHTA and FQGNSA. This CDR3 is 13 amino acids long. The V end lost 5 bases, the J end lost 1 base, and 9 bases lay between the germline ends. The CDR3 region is CASSGPASYEQYF. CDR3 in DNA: TGTGCCAGCAGCGGGCCGGCATCCTACGAGCAGTACTTC.

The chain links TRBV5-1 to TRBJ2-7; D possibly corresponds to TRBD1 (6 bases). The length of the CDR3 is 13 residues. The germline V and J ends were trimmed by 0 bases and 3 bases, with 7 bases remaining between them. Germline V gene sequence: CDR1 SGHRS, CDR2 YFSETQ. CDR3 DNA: TGCGCCAGCAGCTTGGGGACAGACTACGAGCAGTACTTC. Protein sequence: CASSLGTDYEQYF.

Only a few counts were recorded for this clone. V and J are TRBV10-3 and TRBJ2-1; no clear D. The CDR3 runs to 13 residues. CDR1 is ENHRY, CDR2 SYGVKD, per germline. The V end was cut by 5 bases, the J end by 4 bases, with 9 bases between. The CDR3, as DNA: TGTGCCATCAGTTCTCGACTGTACAATGAGCAGTTCTTC. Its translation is CAISSRLYNEQFF.

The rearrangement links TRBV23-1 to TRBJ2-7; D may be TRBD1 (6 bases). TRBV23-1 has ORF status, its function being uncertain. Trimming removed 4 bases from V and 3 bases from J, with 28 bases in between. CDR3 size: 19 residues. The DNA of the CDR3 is TGCGCCAGCAGTCCTCCGAGGGGGACGGCGGACTTTCAATACTACGAGCAGTACTTC. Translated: CASSPPRGTADFQYYEQYF.

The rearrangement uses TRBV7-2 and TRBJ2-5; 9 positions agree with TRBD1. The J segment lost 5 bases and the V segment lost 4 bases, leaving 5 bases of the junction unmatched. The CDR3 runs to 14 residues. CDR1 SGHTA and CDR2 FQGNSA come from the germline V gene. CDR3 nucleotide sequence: TGTGCCAGCAGCTCGGGACAGGGAGTGGAGACCCAGTACTTC. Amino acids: CASSSGQGVETQYF.

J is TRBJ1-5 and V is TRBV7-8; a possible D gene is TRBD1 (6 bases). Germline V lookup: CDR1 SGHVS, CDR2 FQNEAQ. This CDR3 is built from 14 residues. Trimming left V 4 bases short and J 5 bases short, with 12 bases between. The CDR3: CASSSTGWDQPQHF. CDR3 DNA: TGTGCCAGCAGCTCCACAGGGTGGGATCAGCCCCAGCATTTT. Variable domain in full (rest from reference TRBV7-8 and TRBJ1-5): GAGVSQSPRYKVAKRGQDVALRCDPISGHVSLFWYQQALGQGPEFLTYFQNEAQLDKSGLPSDRFFAERPEGSVSTLKIQRTQQEDSAVYLCASSSTGWDQPQHFGDGTRLSIL.

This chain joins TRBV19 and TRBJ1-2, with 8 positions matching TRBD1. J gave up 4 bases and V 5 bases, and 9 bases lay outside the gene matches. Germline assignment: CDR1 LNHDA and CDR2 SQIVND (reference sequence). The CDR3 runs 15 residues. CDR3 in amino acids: CASSPRRGLGYGYTF. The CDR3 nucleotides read TGTGCCAGTAGTCCCCGCAGGGGGCTCGGCTATGGCTACACCTTC.

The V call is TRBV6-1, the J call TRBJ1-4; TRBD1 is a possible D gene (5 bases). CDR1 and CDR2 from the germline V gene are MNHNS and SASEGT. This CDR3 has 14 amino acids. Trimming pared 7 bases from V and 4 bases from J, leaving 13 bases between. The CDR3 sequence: CASTSGVINEKLFF. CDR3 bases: TGTGCCAGCACCTCGGGGGTAATTAATGAAAAACTGTTTTTT.

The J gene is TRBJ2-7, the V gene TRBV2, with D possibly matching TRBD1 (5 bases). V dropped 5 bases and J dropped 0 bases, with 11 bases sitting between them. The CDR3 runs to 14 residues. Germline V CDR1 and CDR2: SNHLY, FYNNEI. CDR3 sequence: CASSQNRGSYEQYF. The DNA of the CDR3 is TGTGCCAGCAGTCAAAATAGGGGCTCCTACGAGCAGTACTTC. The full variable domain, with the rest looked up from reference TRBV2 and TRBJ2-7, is EPEVTQTPSHQVTQMGQEVILRCVPISNHLYFYWYRQILGQKVEFLVSFYNNEISEKSEIFDDQFSVERPDGSNFTLKIRSTKLEDSAMYFCASSQNRGSYEQYFGPGTRLTVT.